Reported below is one T cell receptor beta chain. This record belongs to a study of blood T cell repertoires in COVID-19. For the study at large: The samples span acute and convalescent COVID-19 from the United States, Italy and Spain. From T cells, B-cell-depleted T cells, or PBMCs came the material, which was cDNA or gDNA.

Per the original data handling: Cell counts per sample came from amplifying reference gene primers. Only in-frame clones appear in the TCRdb table, and some are missing; sequencing was by immunoSEQ multiplex PCR. V and J calls and clone size follow that table, whereas D and trimming were derived from the DNA. The table has about 130,000 clones, 70% to 85% seen once. Germline assignment: CDR1 SGHTS and CDR2 YDEGEE. The ends were cut back, 1 base at V and 5 bases at J, with 12 bases in the middle. This CDR3 comprises 14 residues. This chain uses TRBV5-8 with TRBJ1-1; D might be TRBD1 (5 bases). The TCR sequence derives from a woman aged 80 or older with acute or convalescent COVID-19. Specimen: peripheral blood. The CDR3 sequence: CASSLIQGGTEAFF. The DNA of the CDR3 is TGTGCCAGCAGCTTGATTCAGGGAGGGACTGAAGCTTTCTTT.